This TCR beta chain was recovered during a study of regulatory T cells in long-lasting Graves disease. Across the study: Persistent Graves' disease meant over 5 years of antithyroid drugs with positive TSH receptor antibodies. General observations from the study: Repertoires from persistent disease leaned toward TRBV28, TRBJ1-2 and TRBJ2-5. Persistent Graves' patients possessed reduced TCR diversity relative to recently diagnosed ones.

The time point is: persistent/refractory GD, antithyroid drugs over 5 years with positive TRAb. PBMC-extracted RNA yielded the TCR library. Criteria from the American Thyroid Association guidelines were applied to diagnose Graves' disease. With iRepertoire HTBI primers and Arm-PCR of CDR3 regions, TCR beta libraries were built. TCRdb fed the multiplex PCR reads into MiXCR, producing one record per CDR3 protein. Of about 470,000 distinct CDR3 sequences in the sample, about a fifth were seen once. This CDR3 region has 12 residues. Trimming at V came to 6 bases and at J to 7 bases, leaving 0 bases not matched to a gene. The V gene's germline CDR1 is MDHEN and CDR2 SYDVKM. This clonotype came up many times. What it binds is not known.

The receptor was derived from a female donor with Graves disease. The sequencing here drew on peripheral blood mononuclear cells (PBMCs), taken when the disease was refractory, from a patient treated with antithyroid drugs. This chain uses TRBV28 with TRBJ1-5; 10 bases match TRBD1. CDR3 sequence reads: CASRTGGQPQHF. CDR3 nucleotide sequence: TGTGCCAGCAGGACAGGGGGCCAGCCCCAGCATTTT. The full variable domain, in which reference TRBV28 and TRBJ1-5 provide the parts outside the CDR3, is DVKVTQSSRYLVKRTGEKVFLECVQDMDHENMFWYRQDPGLGLRLIYFSYDVKMKEKGDIPEGYSVSREKKERFSLILESASTNQTSMYLCASRTGGQPQHFGDGTRLSIL.